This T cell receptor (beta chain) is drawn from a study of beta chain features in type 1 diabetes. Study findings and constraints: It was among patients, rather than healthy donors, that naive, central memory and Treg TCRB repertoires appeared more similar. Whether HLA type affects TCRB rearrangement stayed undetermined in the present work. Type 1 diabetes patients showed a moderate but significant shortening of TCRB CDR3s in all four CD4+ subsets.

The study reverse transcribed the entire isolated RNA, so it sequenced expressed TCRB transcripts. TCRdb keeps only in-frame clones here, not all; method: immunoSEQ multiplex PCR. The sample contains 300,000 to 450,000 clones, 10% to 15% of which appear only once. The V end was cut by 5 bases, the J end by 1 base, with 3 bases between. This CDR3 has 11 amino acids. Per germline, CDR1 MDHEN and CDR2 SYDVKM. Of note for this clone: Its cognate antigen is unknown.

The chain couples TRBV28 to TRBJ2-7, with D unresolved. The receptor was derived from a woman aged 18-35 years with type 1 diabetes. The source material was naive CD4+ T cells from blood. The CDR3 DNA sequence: TGTGCCAGCAGTGTATCCTACGAGCAGTACTTC. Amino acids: CASSVSYEQYF. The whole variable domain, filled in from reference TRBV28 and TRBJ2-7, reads DVKVTQSSRYLVKRTGEKVFLECVQDMDHENMFWYRQDPGLGLRLIYFSYDVKMKEKGDIPEGYSVSREKKERFSLILESASTNQTSMYLCASSVSYEQYFGPGTRLTVT.